The 10 T cell receptor beta chains given below trace back to one sample, sequenced in a study of spatial heterogeneity in lung cancer. One entry per CDR3 protein results from TCRdb running MiXCR on the 5' RACE reads. The sample has approximately 49,000 distinct CDR3 sequences; less than 6% are singletons. Time point specified: sample taken at primary tumor resection. The sequences come from PBMCs, collected at surgery. Receptor source: a male donor with early-stage non-small cell lung cancer.

In its sample, this clonotype was seen many times. The gene calls are TRBV6-1 and TRBJ1-6, with D perhaps matching TRBD1 (5 bases). Looked up from germline, CDR1 is MNHNS and CDR2 is SASEGT. This CDR3 comprises 14 residues. V gave up 2 bases and J gave up 7 bases, with 9 bases separating them. CDR3 protein: CASSEYWGNSPLHF. The CDR3 nucleotides are TGTGCCAGCAGTGAATATTGGGGGAATTCACCCCTCCACTTT.

Ten or more counts support this clonotype. The chain joins TRBV12-3 or TRBV12-4 to TRBJ2-3; D gene ambiguous. With 0 bases removed from V and 5 bases from J, the gap between germline ends came to 3 bases. This CDR3 comprises 12 residues. The CDR3 sequence: CASSLAGDTQYF. The CDR3 nucleotides are TGTGCCAGCAGTTTAGCGGGAGATACGCAGTATTTT.

Many counts were recorded for this clonotype. The chain has TRBV4-1 and TRBJ1-1, with D possibly being TRBD1 (5 bases). V was clipped by 0 bases and J by 8 bases, with 16 bases between them. CDR1 and CDR2 (germline): MGHRA, YSYEKL. The CDR3 covers 15 residues. CDR3 sequence: CASSQDGDGRTEAFF. The CDR3, as DNA: TGCGCCAGCAGCCAAGATGGGGACGGGCGAACCGAAGCTTTCTTT.

The chain joins TRBV7-9 to TRBJ2-2; TRBD1 matches 7 bases. In germline, CDR1 is SEHNR, CDR2 FQNEAQ (reference sequence). The CDR3 runs 13 residues. J lost 7 bases, V lost 11 bases, and 10 bases had no gene match. The CDR3 DNA follows: TGTGCCGCCAGACCGAACAGGGGCGGGGAGCTGTTTTTT. Its protein product is CAARPNRGGELFF.

This clonotype has ten or more counts. This chain joins TRBV5-1 and TRBJ1-2; no clear D. This CDR3 is 12 amino acids long. Germline V gene data show CDR1 as SGHRS and CDR2 as YFSETQ. V was shortened by 0 bases and J by 4 bases, with 4 bases between the two germline ends. CDR3: CASSLEGYGYTF. The CDR3 region has the DNA TGCGCCAGCAGCTTGGAAGGCTATGGCTACACCTTC.

As to this clonotype: One end of the junction varies from germline; a read error may be responsible. This rearrangement joins TRBV20-1 to TRBJ2-5; the match to TRBD2 covers 8 bases. Germline CDR1 is DFQATT and CDR2 is SNEGSKA (reference sequence). The CDR3 is made up of 15 amino acids. The CDR3 sequence is CSARARILAEEAQYF. As DNA, the CDR3 is TGCAGTGCTAGAGCCCGTATACTAGCGGAAGAGGCCCAGTACTTC.

This clonotype was seen a handful of times. J is TRBJ2-5 and V is TRBV10-2; 7 bases agree with TRBD2. Germline trimming cut 6 bases from V and 7 bases from J; bases unmatched to any gene: 11. The CDR3 sequence is 14 residues long. Germline V gene data show CDR1 as WSHSY and CDR2 as SAAADI. CDR3 in amino acids: CASSLGLVEATQYF. The CDR3 region has the DNA TGCGCCAGCAGCCTCGGACTAGTGGAAGCGACCCAGTACTTC.

This clonotype has a count of ten or more. The CDR3 nucleotides are TGCGCCAGCAGCTTGTTTGGGGGGCTGAACACTGAAGCTTTCTTT. Translating gives CASSLFGGLNTEAFF. This sequence joins TRBV5-1 and TRBJ1-1; D might be TRBD1 (6 bases). CDR1 is SGHRS and CDR2 is YFSETQ in the germline V gene. Trimming left V 1 base short and J 0 bases short, with 10 bases between. CDR3 length: 15 residues.

This clonotype was detected ten times or more. V and J are TRBV5-1 and TRBJ2-1; no reliable D call. The germline V gene has CDR1 SGHRS and CDR2 YFSETQ. The CDR3 totals 12 residues. Trimming cost V 2 bases and J 9 bases, with 9 bases left between them. CDR3 loop: CASSLSRSEQFF. The CDR3 coding sequence is TGCGCCAGCAGCTTAAGTCGTAGTGAGCAGTTCTTC.

On this clonotype: Germline and junction disagree at one end, which may indicate a read error. The chain combines TRBV13 with TRBJ2-7; 10 bases are shared with TRBD2. The germline CDR1 and CDR2 sequences are PRHDT and FYEKMQ (reference sequence). The CDR3 is made up of 14 amino acids. The CDR3 DNA reads TGTGTCAGCGGAAGCGGGAGGGCCTGGTACGAGCAGTACTTC. Amino acids: CVSGSGRAWYEQYF.